This record concerns one TCR beta chain sequence. Its antigen is unidentified. The record originates from a study of T-cell memory formation after mild COVID-19. General study results and limits: CD4/CD8 balance held among clones contracting day 15 to 85, and later expanders leaned CD4+. Mainly CM and EM harbored the contracting CD4+ clones; mainly EMRA harbored the CD8+ ones. Among clones peaking at day 37 in the second wave, SARS-CoV-2 specificity remained unconfirmed.

TCRdb re-called the 5' RACE reads through MiXCR, storing one row per CDR3 protein. The sample has under 700,000 distinct CDR3 sequences; around 21% are singletons. The germline V gene has CDR1 SGHRS and CDR2 YFSETQ. V was pared by 0 bases and J by 0 bases, with 4 bases of the junction left unmatched. CDR3 length: 16 residues. The J gene is TRBJ2-7, the V gene TRBV5-1; 9 bases are shared with TRBD2. Sequenced input: PBMCs or a T cell subset sorted from them (not recorded which). This receptor was obtained from an adult woman who had mild COVID-19 (a few samples of this study predate the infection). Cell type and time point are not known. The CDR3 sequence: CASSLAVAGASYEQYF. The CDR3 region has the DNA TGCGCCAGCAGCTTGGCCGTAGCGGGAGCCTCCTACGAGCAGTACTTC.